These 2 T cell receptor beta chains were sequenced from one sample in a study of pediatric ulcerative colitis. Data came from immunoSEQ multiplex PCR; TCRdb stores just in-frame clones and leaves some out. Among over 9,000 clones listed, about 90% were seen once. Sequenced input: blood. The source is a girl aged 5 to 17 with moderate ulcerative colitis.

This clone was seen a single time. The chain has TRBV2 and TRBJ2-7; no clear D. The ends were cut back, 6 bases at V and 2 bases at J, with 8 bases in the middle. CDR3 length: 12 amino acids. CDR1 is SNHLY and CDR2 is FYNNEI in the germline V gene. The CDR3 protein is CASSRSPYEQYF. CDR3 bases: TGTGCCAGCAGCCGAAGCCCCTACGAGCAGTACTTC.

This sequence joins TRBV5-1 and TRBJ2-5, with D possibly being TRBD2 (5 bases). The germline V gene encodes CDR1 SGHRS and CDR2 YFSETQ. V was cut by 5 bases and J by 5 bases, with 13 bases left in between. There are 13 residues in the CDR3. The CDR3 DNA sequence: TGCGCCAGCAGTGAGGGTCGAGATGAGACCCAGTACTTC. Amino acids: CASSEGRDETQYF.